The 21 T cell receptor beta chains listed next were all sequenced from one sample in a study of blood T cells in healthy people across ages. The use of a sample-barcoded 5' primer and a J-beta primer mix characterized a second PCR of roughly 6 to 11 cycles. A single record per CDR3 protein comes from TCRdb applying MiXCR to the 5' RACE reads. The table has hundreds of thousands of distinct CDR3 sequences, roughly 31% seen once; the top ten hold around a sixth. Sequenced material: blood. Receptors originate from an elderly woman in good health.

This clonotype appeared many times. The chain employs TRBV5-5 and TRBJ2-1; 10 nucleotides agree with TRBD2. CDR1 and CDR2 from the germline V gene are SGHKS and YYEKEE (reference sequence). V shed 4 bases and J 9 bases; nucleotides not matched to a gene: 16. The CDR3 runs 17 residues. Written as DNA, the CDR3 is TGTGCCAGCAGCCCCACTCACGGAAGCGGGGGGGCCGGTGAGCAGTTCTTC. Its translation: CASSPTHGSGGAGEQFF.

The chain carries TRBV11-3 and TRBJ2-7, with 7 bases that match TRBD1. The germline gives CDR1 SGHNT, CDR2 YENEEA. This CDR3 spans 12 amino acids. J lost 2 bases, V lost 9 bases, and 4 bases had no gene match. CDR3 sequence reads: CASHRGTYEQYF. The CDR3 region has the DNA TGTGCCAGTCACAGGGGTACCTACGAGCAGTACTTC.

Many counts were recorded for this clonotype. CDR3 loop: CASTITASGRSYNEQFF. CDR3 nucleotide sequence: TGTGCCAGCACCATAACTGCTAGCGGGCGGTCCTACAATGAGCAGTTCTTC. The V and J genes are TRBV7-2 and TRBJ2-1; TRBD2 agrees at 8 bases. The V segment lost 7 bases and the J segment 1 base; nucleotides outside the gene matches: 12. This CDR3 spans 17 amino acids. The germline V gene has CDR1 SGHTA and CDR2 FQGNSA.

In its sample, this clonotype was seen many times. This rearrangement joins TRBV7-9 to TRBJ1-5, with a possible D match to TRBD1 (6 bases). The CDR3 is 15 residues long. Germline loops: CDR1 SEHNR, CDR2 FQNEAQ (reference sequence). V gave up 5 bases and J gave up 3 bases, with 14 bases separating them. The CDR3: CASSPGDMINQPQHF. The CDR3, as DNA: TGTGCCAGCAGCCCAGGGGACATGATCAATCAGCCCCAGCATTTT.

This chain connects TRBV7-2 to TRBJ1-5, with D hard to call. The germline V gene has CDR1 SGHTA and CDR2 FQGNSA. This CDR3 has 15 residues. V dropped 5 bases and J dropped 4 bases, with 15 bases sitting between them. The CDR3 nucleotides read TGTGCCAGCAGCGGAAGGACCGGAAAGAATCAGCCCCAGCATTTT. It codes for CASSGRTGKNQPQHF.

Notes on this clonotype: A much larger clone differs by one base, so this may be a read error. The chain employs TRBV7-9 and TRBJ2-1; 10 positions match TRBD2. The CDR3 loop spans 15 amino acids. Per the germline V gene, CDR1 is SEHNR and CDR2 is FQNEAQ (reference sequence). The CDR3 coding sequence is TGTGCCGGCAGCGGTAGCGGGGGGCTTTACAATGAGCAGTTCTTC. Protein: CAGSGSGGLYNEQFF.

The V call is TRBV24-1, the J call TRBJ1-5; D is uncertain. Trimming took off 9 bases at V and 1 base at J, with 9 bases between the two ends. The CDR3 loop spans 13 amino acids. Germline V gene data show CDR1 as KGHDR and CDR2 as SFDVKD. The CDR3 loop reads CATSDGSNQPQHF. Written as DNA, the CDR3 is TGTGCCACCTCAGACGGGAGCAATCAGCCCCAGCATTTT.

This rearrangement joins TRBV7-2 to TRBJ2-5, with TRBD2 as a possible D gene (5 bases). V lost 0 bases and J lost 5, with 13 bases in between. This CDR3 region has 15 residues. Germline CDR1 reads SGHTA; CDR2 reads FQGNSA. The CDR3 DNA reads TGTGCCAGCAGCTTAGCAGTGACCAGAGGGGAGACCCAGTACTTC. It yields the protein CASSLAVTRGETQYF.

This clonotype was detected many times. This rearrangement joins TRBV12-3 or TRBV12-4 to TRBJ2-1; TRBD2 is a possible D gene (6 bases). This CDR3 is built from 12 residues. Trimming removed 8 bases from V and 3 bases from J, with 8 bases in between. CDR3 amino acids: CASGGSYNEQFF. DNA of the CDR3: TGTGCCAGCGGGGGGAGCTACAATGAGCAGTTCTTC.

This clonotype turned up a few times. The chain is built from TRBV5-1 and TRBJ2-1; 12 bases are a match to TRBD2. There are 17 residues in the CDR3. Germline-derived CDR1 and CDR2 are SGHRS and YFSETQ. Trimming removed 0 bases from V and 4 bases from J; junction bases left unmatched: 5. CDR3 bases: TGCGCCAGCAGCTTGGATACGACTAGCGGGGGTTACAATGAGCAGTTCTTC. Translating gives CASSLDTTSGGYNEQFF.

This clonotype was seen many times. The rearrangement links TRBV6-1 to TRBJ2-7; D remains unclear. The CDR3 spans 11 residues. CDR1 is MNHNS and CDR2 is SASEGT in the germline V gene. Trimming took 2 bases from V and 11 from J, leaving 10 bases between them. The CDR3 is CASSERYREYF. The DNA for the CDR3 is TGTGCCAGCAGTGAAAGATACCGGGAGTACTTC.

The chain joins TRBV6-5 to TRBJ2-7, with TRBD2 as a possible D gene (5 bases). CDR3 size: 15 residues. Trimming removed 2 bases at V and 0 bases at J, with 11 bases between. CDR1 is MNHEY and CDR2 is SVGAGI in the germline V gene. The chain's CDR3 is CASSYSPGVSYEQYF. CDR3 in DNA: TGTGCCAGCAGTTACAGCCCCGGGGTCTCCTACGAGCAGTACTTC.

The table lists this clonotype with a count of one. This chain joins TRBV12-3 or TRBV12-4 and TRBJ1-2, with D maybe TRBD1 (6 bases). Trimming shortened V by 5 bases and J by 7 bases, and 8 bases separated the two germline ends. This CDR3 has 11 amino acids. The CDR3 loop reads CASSRTAGYTF. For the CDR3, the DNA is TGTGCCAGCAGTAGGACAGCTGGCTACACCTTC.

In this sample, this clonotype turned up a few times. The CDR3 DNA follows: TGTGCCAGCAGCGGTACCGGGACAGCTTACAACTATGGCTACACCTTC. As protein: CASSGTGTAYNYGYTF. V gene TRBV5-8 combines with J gene TRBJ1-2; 7 bases align to TRBD1. Germline CDR1 and CDR2: SGHTS and YDEGEE. The CDR3 runs to 16 residues. V lost 4 bases and J lost 2; bases outside the gene matches: 11.

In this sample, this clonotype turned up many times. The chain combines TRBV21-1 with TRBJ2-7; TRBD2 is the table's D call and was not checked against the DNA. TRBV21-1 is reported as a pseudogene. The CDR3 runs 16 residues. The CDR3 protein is CASSKGPAGWSYEQYF. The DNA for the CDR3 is TGTGCCAGCAGCAAAGGGCCAGCGGGGTGGTCCTACGAGCAGTACTTC.

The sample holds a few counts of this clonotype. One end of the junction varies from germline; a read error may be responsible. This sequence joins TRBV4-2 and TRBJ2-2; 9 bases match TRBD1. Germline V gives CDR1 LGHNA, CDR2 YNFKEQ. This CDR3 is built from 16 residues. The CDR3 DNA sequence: TGTGCCAGCAGCCAGGGGGACAGGGACTTTACCGGGGGGCTGTTTTTT. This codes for CASSQGDRDFTGGLFF.

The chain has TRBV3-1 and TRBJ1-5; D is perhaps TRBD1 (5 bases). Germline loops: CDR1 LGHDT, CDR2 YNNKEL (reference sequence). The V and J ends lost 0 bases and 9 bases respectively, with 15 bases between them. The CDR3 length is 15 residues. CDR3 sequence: CASSQDRGPAMPQHF. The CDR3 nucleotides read TGTGCCAGCAGCCAAGATCGGGGCCCCGCCATGCCCCAGCATTTT.

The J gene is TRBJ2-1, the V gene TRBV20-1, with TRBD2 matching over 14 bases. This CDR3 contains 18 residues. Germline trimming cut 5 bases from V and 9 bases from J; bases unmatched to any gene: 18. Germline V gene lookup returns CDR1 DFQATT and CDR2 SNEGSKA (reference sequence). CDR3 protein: CSAHIPRVTSGGDGEQFF. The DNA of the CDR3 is TGCAGTGCTCACATCCCCCGTGTGACTAGCGGGGGGGATGGTGAGCAGTTCTTC.

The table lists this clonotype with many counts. CDR3 amino acids: CASSPIGGGWQTQYF. CDR3 nucleotide sequence: TGTGCCAGCAGCCCAATTGGGGGCGGGTGGCAGACCCAGTACTTC. The genes are TRBV11-2 and TRBJ2-5; D is perhaps TRBD1 (6 bases). This CDR3 contains 15 residues. Germline assignment: CDR1 SGHAT and CDR2 FQNNGV. Deletions cut 5 bases from V and 6 bases from J, with 19 bases between.

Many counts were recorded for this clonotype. CDR3 amino acids: CASSFYLRTGEETQYF. The CDR3 DNA reads TGTGCCAGCAGCTTTTACCTTCGGACAGGGGAAGAGACCCAGTACTTC. The V and J genes are TRBV5-6 and TRBJ2-5, with 9 bases that match TRBD1. Germline V gene data show CDR1 as SGHDT and CDR2 as YYEEEE. The CDR3 is 16 amino acids. V lost 2 bases and J lost 3; bases outside the gene matches: 8. Full variable domain (outside the CDR3, taken from reference TRBV5-6 and TRBJ2-5): DAGVTQSPTHLIKTRGQQVTLRCSPKSGHDTVSWYQQALGQGPQFIFQYYEEEERQRGNFPDRFSGHQFPNYSSELNVNALLLGDSALYLCASSFYLRTGEETQYFGPGTRLLVL.

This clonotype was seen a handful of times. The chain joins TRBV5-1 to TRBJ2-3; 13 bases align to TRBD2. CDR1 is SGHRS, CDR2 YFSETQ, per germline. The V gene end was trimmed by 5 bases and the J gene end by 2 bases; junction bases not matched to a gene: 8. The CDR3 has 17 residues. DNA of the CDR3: TGCGCCAGCAGGTCTACTAGCGGGGGGGCATCCACAGATACGCAGTATTTT. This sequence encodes CASRSTSGGASTDTQYF.